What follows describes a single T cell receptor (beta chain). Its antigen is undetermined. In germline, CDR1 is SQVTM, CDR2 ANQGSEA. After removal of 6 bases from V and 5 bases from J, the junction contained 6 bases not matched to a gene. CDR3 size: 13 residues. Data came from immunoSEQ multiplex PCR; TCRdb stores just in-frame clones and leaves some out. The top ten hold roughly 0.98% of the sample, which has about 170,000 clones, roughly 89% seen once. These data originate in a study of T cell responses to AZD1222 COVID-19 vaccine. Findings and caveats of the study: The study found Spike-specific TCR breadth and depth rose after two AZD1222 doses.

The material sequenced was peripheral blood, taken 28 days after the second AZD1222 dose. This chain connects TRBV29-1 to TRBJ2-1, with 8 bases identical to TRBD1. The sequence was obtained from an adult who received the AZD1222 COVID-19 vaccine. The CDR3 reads CSVRPDRDNEQFF. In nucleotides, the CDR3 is TGCAGCGTCCGCCCGGACAGGGACAATGAGCAGTTCTTC.